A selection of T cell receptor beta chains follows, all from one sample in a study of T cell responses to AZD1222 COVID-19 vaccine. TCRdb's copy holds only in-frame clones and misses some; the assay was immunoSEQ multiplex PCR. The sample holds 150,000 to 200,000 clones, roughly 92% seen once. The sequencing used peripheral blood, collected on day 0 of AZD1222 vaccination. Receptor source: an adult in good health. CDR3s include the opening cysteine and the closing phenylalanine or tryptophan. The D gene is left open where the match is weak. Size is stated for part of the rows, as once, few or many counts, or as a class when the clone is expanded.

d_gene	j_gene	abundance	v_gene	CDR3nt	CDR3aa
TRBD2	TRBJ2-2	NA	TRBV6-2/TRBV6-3	TGTGCCAGCAGTTACGCGGGAGAGGAGACCGGGGAGCTGTTTTTT	CASSYAGEETGELFF
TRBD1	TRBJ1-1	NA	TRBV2	TGTGCCAGCAGTTATTCGGGACAGGGGCCCTCGAACACTGAAGCTTTCTTT	CASSYSGQGPSNTEAFF
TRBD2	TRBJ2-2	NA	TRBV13	TGTGCCAGCAGCCCCTCCGGGACTAGCCTCGCCGGGGAGCTGTTTTTT	CASSPSGTSLAGELFF
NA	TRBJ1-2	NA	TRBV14	TGTGCCAGCAGCCAACAGACGCGCCGGGGCTACACCTTC	CASSQQTRRGYTF
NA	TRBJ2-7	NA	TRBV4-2	TGTGCCAGCAGCCAGGTTTCCGGCGGTACGGTCCCCGAGCAGTACTTC	CASSQVSGGTVPEQYF
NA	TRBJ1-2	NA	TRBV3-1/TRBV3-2	TGTGCCAGCAGCCAAGATCCACGGGGGTTTAACTATGGCTACACCTTC	CASSQDPRGFNYGYTF
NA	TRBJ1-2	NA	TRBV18	TGTGCCAGCTCACCGGAAGACTATGGCTACACCTTC	CASSPEDYGYTF
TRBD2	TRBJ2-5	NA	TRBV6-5	TGTGCCAGCAGGAACCTAGCGGGGGCTGAGACCCAGTACTTC	CASRNLAGAETQYF
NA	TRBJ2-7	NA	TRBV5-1	TGCGCCAGCAGCTTAAGGTCCCGAACAGCGCGTCGGGGCTACGAGCAGTACTTC	CASSLRSRTARRGYEQYF
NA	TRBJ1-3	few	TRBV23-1	TGCGCCAGCAGTCAATCGTTACAGGATATCTCTGGAAACACCATATATTTT	CASSQSLQDISGNTIYF
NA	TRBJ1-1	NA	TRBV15	TGTGCCACCAGCACCGGTCTGAGCACTGAAGCTTTCTTT	CATSTGLSTEAFF
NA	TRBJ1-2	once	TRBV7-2	TGTGCCAGCAGCTTAGAAGGCAGGGGTAGCTATGGCTACACCTTC	CASSLEGRGSYGYTF
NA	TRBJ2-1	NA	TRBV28	TGTGCCAGCAGTCCTCGGGGGATAGCAGGTGAGCAGTTCTTC	CASSPRGIAGEQFF
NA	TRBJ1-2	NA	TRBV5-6	TGTGCCAGCAGCCGGGGGGCTGCTGGCTACACCTTC	CASSRGAAGYTF
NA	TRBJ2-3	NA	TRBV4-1	TGCGCCAGCAGCCAAGATAGTGCCACAGATACGCAGTATTTT	CASSQDSATDTQYF
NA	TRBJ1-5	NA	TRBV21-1	TGTGCCAGCAGCAAAGAATGGGTCAGGGGAAGACGGGGTAGCAATCAGCCCCAGCATTTT	CASSKEWVRGRRGSNQPQHF
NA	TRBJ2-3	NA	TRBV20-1	TGCAGTGCCAGAAGGGAATACGAGCAGTATTTT	CSARREYEQYF
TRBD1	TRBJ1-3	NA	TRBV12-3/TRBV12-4	TGTGCCAGCATCCCAGGGGGCGGAAACACCATATATTTT	CASIPGGGNTIYF
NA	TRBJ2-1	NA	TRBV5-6	TGTGCCAGCAGCGAAGTACTCTACAATGAGCAGTTCTTC	CASSEVLYNEQFF
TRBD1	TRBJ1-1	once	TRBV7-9	TGTGCCAGCAGCCTGACAGGGGTCTTGAACACTGAAGCTTTCTTT	CASSLTGVLNTEAFF
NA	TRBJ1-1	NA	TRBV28	TGTGCCAGCAGTCCCGGCGGTGAAGCTTTCTTT	CASSPGGEAFF
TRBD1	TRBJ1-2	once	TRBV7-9	TGTGCCAGCAGCCCCGGGACAGGGAACGGCTACACCTTC	CASSPGTGNGYTF